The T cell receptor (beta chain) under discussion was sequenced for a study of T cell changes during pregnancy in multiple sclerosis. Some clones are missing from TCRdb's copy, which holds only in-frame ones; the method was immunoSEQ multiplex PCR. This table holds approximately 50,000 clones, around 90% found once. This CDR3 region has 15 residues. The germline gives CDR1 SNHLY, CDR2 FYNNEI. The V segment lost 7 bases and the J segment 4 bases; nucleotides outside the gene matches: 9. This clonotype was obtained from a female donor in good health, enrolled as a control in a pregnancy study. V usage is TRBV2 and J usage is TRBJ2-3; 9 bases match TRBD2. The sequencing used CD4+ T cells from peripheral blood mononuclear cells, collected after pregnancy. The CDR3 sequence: CASKVAGGLPDTQYF. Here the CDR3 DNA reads TGTGCCAGCAAGGTTGCGGGGGGGTTGCCAGATACGCAGTATTTT.